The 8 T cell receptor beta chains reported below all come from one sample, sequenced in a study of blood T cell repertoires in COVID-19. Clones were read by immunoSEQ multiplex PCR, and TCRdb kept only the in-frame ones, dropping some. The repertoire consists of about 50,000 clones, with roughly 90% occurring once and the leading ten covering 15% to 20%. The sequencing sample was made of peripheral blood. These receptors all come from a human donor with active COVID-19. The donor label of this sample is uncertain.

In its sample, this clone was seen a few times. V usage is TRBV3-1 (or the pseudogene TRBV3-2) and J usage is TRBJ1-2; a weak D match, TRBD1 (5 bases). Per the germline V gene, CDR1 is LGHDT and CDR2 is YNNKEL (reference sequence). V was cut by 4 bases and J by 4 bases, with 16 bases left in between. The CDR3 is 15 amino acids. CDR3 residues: CASSPLQGFFYGYTF. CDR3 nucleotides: TGTGCCAGCAGCCCTTTGCAGGGATTCTTCTATGGCTACACCTTC.

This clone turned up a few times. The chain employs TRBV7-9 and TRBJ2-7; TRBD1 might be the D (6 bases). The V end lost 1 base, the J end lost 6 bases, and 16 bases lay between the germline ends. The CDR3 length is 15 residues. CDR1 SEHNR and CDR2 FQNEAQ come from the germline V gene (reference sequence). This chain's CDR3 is CASSLGDKEGREQYF. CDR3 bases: TGTGCCAGCAGCTTAGGGGACAAAGAGGGTCGCGAGCAGTACTTC.

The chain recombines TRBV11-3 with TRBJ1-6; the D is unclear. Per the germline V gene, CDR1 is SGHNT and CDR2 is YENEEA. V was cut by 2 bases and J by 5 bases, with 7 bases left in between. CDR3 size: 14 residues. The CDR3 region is CASSLYRNNSPLHF. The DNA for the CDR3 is TGTGCCAGCAGCTTATACAGAAATAATTCACCCCTCCACTTT.

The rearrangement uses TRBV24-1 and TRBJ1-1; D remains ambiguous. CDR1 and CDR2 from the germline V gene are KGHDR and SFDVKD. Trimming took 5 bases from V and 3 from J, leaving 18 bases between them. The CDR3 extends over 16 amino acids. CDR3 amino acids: CATSGGVGFGDTEAFF. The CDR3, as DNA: TGTGCCACCAGTGGTGGAGTGGGGTTCGGGGACACTGAAGCTTTCTTT.

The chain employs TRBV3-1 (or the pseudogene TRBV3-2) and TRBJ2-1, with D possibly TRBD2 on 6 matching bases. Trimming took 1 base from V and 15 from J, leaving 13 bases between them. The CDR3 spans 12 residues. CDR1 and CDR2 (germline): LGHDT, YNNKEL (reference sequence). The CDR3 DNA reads TGTGCCAGCAGCCAAGGTGTGGGGGACTGGTTCTTC. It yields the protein CASSQGVGDWFF.

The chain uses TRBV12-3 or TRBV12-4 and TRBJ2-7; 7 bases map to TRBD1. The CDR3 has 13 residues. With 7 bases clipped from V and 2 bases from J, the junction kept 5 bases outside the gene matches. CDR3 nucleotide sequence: TGTGCCAGCACCGGACAGGCCCCCTACGAGCAGTACTTC. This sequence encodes CASTGQAPYEQYF.

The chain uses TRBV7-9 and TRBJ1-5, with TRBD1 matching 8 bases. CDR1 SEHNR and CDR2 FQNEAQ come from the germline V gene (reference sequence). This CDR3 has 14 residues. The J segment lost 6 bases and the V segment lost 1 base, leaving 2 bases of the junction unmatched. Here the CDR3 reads CASSLGTGIQPQHF. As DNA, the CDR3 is TGTGCCAGCAGCTTAGGGACAGGGATTCAGCCCCAGCATTTT.

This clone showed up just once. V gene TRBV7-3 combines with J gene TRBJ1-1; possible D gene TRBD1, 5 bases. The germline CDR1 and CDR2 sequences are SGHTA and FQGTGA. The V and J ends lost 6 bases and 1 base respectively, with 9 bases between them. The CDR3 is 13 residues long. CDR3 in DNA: TGTGCCAGCAGGCGGGACTCGAACACTGAAGCTTTCTTT. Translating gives CASRRDSNTEAFF. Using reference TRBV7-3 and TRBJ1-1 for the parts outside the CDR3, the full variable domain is GAGVSQTPSNKVTEKGKYVELRCDPISGHTALYWYRQSLGQGPEFLIYFQGTGAADDSGLPNDRFFAVRPEGSVSTLKIQRTERGDSAVYLCASRRDSNTEAFFGQGTRLTVV.